The clone carrying this TCR beta chain was counted once. This sample is part of a study of control samples from healthy donors and cancer patients. Sequencing used immunoSEQ multiplex PCR; TCRdb keeps in-frame clones, though not all of them. The data contain about 46,000 clones, around nine tenths of them singletons. From germline, CDR1 is LNHDA and CDR2 SQIVND (reference sequence). The CDR3 contains 17 residues. V gave up 1 base and J gave up 4 bases; unmatched junction bases: 10. This clonotype originated in a man aged 45-60 years with head and neck cancer. The rearrangement joins TRBV19 to TRBJ2-7, with 10 nucleotides matching TRBD1. Sequencing used PBMCs. The CDR3 loop reads CASSIGPGTGAPYEQYF. The CDR3 DNA reads TGTGCCAGTAGTATAGGTCCCGGGACAGGGGCTCCGTACGAGCAGTACTTC.